One sample yielded the 29 T cell receptor beta chains listed below, sequenced in a study of patients and donors after allogeneic stem cell transplantation. TCRdb itself ran the RT-PCR reads through MiXCR, one entry per CDR3 protein. The repertoire holds some 960,000 distinct CDR3 sequences, with approximately 19% as singletons. Material: blood, either unsorted or a sorted T cell fraction (not recorded which). Receptors were obtained from a human donor who was either an allogeneic HSCT recipient or a stem cell or donor lymphocyte infusion donor (not recorded which). It is not recorded whose cells these are; they may come from a transplant donor.

This clonotype has a handful of counts. The rearrangement joins TRBV7-9 to TRBJ2-1; D is ambiguous. This CDR3 has 13 residues. V was pared by 4 bases and J by 9 bases, with 13 bases between. The V gene's germline CDR1 is SEHNR and CDR2 FQNEAQ (reference sequence). The CDR3, as DNA: TGTGCCAGCAGCTCCGTCCTGAGTGTTGAGCAGTTCTTC. It codes for CASSSVLSVEQFF.

The CDR3 DNA reads as TGTGCCAGCAGTCCGCCAAGGGACTTCCACTACGAGCAGTACTTC. It translates to CASSPPRDFHYEQYF. The chain has TRBV2 and TRBJ2-7; TRBD2 might be the D (6 bases). Germline V gene sequence: CDR1 SNHLY, CDR2 FYNNEI. V was cut by 5 bases and J by 3 bases, with 17 bases left in between. This CDR3 has 15 amino acids.

This clonotype has just a few counts. The chain links TRBV6-2 or TRBV6-3 to TRBJ1-1; TRBD1 is a possible D gene (6 bases). V lost 2 bases, J lost 5 bases, and 12 bases lay in between. This CDR3 has 14 amino acids. CDR1 and CDR2 from the germline V gene are MNHEY and SVGEGT. The CDR3 sequence is CASSYGGALTEAFF. CDR3 bases: TGTGCCAGCAGTTACGGGGGGGCGCTGACTGAAGCTTTCTTT.

The chain links TRBV20-1 to TRBJ2-7; D tentatively reads TRBD1 or TRBD2 (5 bases each). This CDR3 region has 14 residues. Deletions cut 0 bases from V and 5 bases from J, with 14 bases between. Germline V lookup: CDR1 DFQATT, CDR2 SNEGSKA (reference sequence). CDR3 DNA sequence: TGCAGTGCTAGAGATCATCAAGGGACGCACGAGCAGTACTTC. It codes for CSARDHQGTHEQYF.

This clonotype has just a few counts. The chain is built from TRBV5-4 and TRBJ2-1; 8 bases fit TRBD1. The J segment lost 8 bases and the V segment lost 4 bases, leaving 11 bases of the junction unmatched. This CDR3 comprises 15 residues. Germline assignment: CDR1 SGHNT and CDR2 YYREEE (reference sequence). CDR3 loop: CASSPARDRTDEQFF. The CDR3 nucleotides are TGTGCCAGCAGCCCAGCCAGGGACAGGACCGATGAGCAGTTCTTC.

This clonotype has ten or more counts. This CDR3 is CASSLRSGGRSYEQYF. The CDR3 DNA reads as TGTGCCAGCAGTTTAAGGTCGGGGGGGCGGAGCTACGAGCAGTACTTC. The chain joins TRBV12-3 or TRBV12-4 to TRBJ2-7; 8 bases are shared with TRBD2. V dropped 2 bases and J dropped 3; count of bases not matched to a gene: 9. The CDR3 sequence is 16 residues long.

The table lists this clonotype with a few counts. This chain connects TRBV12-3 or TRBV12-4 to TRBJ2-6; TRBD1 matches 9 bases. The CDR3 sequence is 16 residues long. Losses at the gene ends were 9 bases for V and 4 bases for J; bases not matched to a gene: 10. CDR3 amino acids: CASGDREPRGANVLTF. Written as DNA, the CDR3 is TGTGCCAGTGGGGACAGGGAACCGCGGGGGGCCAACGTCCTGACTTTC.

A few counts support this clonotype. The chain combines TRBV9 with TRBJ1-6, with D tentatively TRBD1 (5 bases). Looked up from germline, CDR1 is SGDLS and CDR2 is YYNGEE. This CDR3 comprises 13 residues. V was pared by 0 bases and J by 9 bases, with 7 bases between. The CDR3 DNA reads as TGTGCCAGCAGCGTAGAGGGGCTTTCACCCCTCCACTTT. Translating it yields CASSVEGLSPLHF. Filled out from reference TRBV9 and TRBJ1-6, the complete variable domain reads DSGVTQTPKHLITATGQRVTLRCSPRSGDLSVYWYQQSLDQGLQFLIQYYNGEERAKGNILERFSAQQFPDLHSELNLSSLELGDSALYFCASSVEGLSPLHFGNGTRLTVT.

In this sample, this clonotype turned up a few times. This chain joins TRBV5-1 and TRBJ1-6; no reliable D call. Between the trimmed V and J ends, which lost 0 bases and 0 bases, there was a span of 7 bases. The germline gives CDR1 SGHRS, CDR2 YFSETQ. The CDR3 consists of 16 residues. The CDR3 is CASSLGMSSYNSPLHF. The CDR3, as DNA: TGCGCCAGCAGCTTGGGAATGAGCTCCTATAATTCACCCCTCCACTTT.

This clonotype was observed a few times. This chain links TRBV5-1 with TRBJ2-5, with D possibly being TRBD2 (6 bases). Looked up from germline, CDR1 is SGHRS and CDR2 is YFSETQ. There are 14 residues in the CDR3. Trimming stripped 4 bases from V and 0 bases from J, with 10 bases between. CDR3 loop: CASSQDYYQETQYF. In DNA, the CDR3 is TGCGCCAGCAGCCAGGACTATTACCAAGAGACCCAGTACTTC.

The chain carries TRBV5-5 and TRBJ2-7, with D unresolved. V was clipped by 6 bases and J by 2 bases, with 6 bases between them. Germline V gives CDR1 SGHKS, CDR2 YYEKEE (reference sequence). The CDR3 loop spans 11 amino acids. As DNA, the CDR3 is TGTGCCAGCAACGACGCCTACGAGCAGTACTTC. Translation gives CASNDAYEQYF. The whole variable domain, filled in from reference TRBV5-5 and TRBJ2-7, reads DAGVTQSPTHLIKTRGQQVTLRCSPISGHKSVSWYQQVLGQGPQFIFQYYEKEERGRGNFPDRFSARQFPNYSSELNVNALLLGDSALYLCASNDAYEQYFGPGTRLTVT.

V is TRBV30 and J is TRBJ1-2; 9 positions match TRBD1. J was trimmed by 8 bases and V by 4 bases; bases with no gene match: 8. Germline loops: CDR1 GTSNPN, CDR2 SVGIG (reference sequence). This CDR3 region has 13 residues. The CDR3 here is CAWTQDRGMGYTF. CDR3 nucleotides: TGTGCCTGGACCCAGGACAGGGGAATGGGCTACACCTTC.

V gene TRBV20-1 combines with J gene TRBJ1-2, with 7 bases lining up with TRBD1. There are 13 residues in the CDR3. The V gene end was trimmed by 6 bases and the J gene end by 5 bases; junction bases not matched to a gene: 9. Germline V lookup: CDR1 DFQATT, CDR2 SNEGSKA (reference sequence). The CDR3 DNA is TGCAGTGCCACCCCGACAGGGAATTATGGCTACACCTTC. Translated, it gives CSATPTGNYGYTF.

J is TRBJ2-3 and V is TRBV5-1; 8 nucleotides line up with TRBD2. Germline CDR1 is SGHRS and CDR2 is YFSETQ. The CDR3 has 15 residues. V lost 4 bases, J lost 3 bases, and 7 bases stayed unmatched. Here the CDR3 DNA reads TGCGCCAGCAGCAACCGGGGGGGCCCAACAGATACGCAGTATTTT. This encodes CASSNRGGPTDTQYF.

The chain employs TRBV29-1 and TRBJ2-1, with D maybe TRBD2 (5 bases). Trimming took 6 bases from V and 6 from J, leaving 12 bases between them. The germline gives CDR1 SQVTM, CDR2 ANQGSEA. CDR3 length: 12 amino acids. CDR3 in amino acids: CSVAAGGNEQFF. The CDR3 DNA is TGCAGCGTCGCGGCGGGTGGCAATGAGCAGTTCTTC.

This clonotype has a handful of counts. This CDR3 reads CASSYSPGGVYEQYF. The CDR3, as DNA: TGTGCCAGCAGTTATTCCCCAGGGGGCGTCTACGAGCAGTACTTC. This chain connects TRBV6-5 to TRBJ2-7, with TRBD1 identical over 8 bases. The CDR3 extends over 15 amino acids. Germline V lookup: CDR1 MNHEY, CDR2 SVGAGI. V trimming: 3 bases; J trimming: 3 bases; junction bases outside the gene matches: 7.

This chain joins TRBV7-2 and TRBJ1-5; D is ambiguous. Germline CDR1 reads SGHTA; CDR2 reads FQGNSA. V lost 5 bases and J 0 bases, leaving 11 bases between the germline ends. CDR3 length equals 15 residues. The CDR3 DNA reads as TGTGCCAGCAGCACCAGATCACATAGCAATCAGCCCCAGCATTTT. Amino acid sequence: CASSTRSHSNQPQHF.

This clonotype appeared many times. V usage is TRBV12-3 or TRBV12-4 and J usage is TRBJ2-7; a weak D match, TRBD1 (6 bases). This CDR3 is 14 amino acids long. With 6 bases removed from V and 2 bases from J, the gap between germline ends came to 14 bases. This CDR3 reads CASRPGHLPYEQYF. The CDR3 DNA sequence: TGTGCCAGCAGGCCGGGACACCTCCCCTACGAGCAGTACTTC.

The chain employs TRBV12-3 or TRBV12-4 and TRBJ1-2; D might be TRBD1 (6 bases). V was cut by 6 bases and J by 4 bases, with 12 bases left in between. The CDR3 consists of 13 residues. CDR3: CASSRQETYGYTF. The CDR3 bases are TGTGCCAGCAGCCGACAGGAGACCTATGGCTACACCTTC.

The chain uses TRBV12-3 or TRBV12-4 and TRBJ1-1, with 11 bases that match TRBD1. J was trimmed by 1 base and V by 6 bases; bases with no gene match: 7. This CDR3 has 16 residues. The CDR3 here is CASRIGQGAPNTEAFF. CDR3 bases: TGTGCCAGCAGGATAGGACAGGGGGCACCGAACACTGAAGCTTTCTTT.

The J gene is TRBJ1-5, the V gene TRBV6-1; TRBD1 aligns across 7 bases. Germline V gene lookup returns CDR1 MNHNS and CDR2 SASEGT. V shed 8 bases, J shed 6 bases, and the junction held 7 bases outside the gene matches. There are 13 residues in the CDR3. The CDR3 loop is CASVRQGIQPQHF. CDR3 coding DNA: TGTGCCAGCGTCCGACAGGGTATTCAGCCCCAGCATTTT.

On this clonotype itself: Mismatch with germline at one junction end may stem from a read error. V gene TRBV27 combines with J gene TRBJ2-7; 8 bases map to TRBD2. From germline, CDR1 is MNHEY and CDR2 SMNVEV (reference sequence). CDR3 length: 15 amino acids. The CDR3 loop reads CASSRSGGPSHEQYF. In DNA form, the CDR3 reads TGTGCCAGCAGTCGCTCGGGAGGGCCCTCCCACGAGCAGTACTTC.

This clonotype was recorded a few times. The V and J genes are TRBV10-3 and TRBJ1-1, with no clear D. The CDR3 is made up of 14 amino acids. Trimming removed 0 bases at V and 8 bases at J, with 13 bases between. Germline CDR1 and CDR2: ENHRY and SYGVKD. DNA of the CDR3: TGTGCCATCAGTGAGTCGGGGAACACCGCGGAAGCTTTCTTT. Its translation: CAISESGNTAEAFF.

This clonotype was observed a few times. The rearrangement uses TRBV7-8 and TRBJ2-2; TRBD2 matches at 10 bases. The CDR3 spans 18 residues. The germline V gene encodes CDR1 SGHVS and CDR2 FQNEAQ. V dropped 5 bases and J dropped 5; count of bases not matched to a gene: 14. The CDR3: CASSGNRKREGLTGELFF. CDR3 nucleotides: TGTGCCAGCAGCGGGAATAGAAAGCGGGAGGGCCTTACCGGGGAGCTGTTTTTT.

In its sample, this clonotype was seen once. The chain is built from TRBV18 and TRBJ2-3, with 10 positions matching TRBD2. The CDR3 has 15 amino acids. Germline V gene data show CDR1 as KGHSH and CDR2 as LQKENI. The ends lost 6 bases at V and 3 bases at J; junction bases unmatched: 6. CDR3 sequence reads: CASSSLAGRTDTQYF. For the CDR3, the DNA is TGTGCCAGCTCCTCACTAGCGGGGAGAACAGATACGCAGTATTTT.

A remark on this clonotype: An end of the junction does not agree with germline; a read error may underlie this. The chain carries TRBV6-1 and TRBJ2-4; tentatively, D is TRBD2 (5 bases). The CDR3 consists of 16 residues. Germline CDR1 MNHNS, CDR2 SASEGT. CDR3 sequence reads: CASTAGWDLAKNSQYF. CDR3 sequence (DNA): TGTGCCAGCACCGCCGGCTGGGATCTAGCCAAAAACAGTCAGTACTTC.

This clonotype was counted between two and nine times. The chain links TRBV20-1 to TRBJ1-2, with 7 bases that match TRBD1. Trimming cost V 3 bases and J 2 bases; bases outside gene matches: 3. The germline gives CDR1 DFQATT, CDR2 SNEGSKA (reference sequence). The CDR3 consists of 13 residues. CDR3 loop: CSASKGANYGYTF. CDR3 in DNA: TGCAGTGCTAGTAAGGGGGCGAACTATGGCTACACCTTC.

This clonotype was detected ten times or more. The genes are TRBV25-1 and TRBJ1-4; D gene uncertain. Trimming took off 9 bases at V and 0 bases at J, with 8 bases between the two ends. Germline V lookup: CDR1 MGHDK, CDR2 SYGVNS. The CDR3 has 13 amino acids. The chain's CDR3 is CASTATTNEKLFF. The CDR3 DNA reads TGTGCCAGTACTGCGACAACTAATGAAAAACTGTTTTTT.

The chain is built from TRBV10-3 and TRBJ2-3; D may correspond to TRBD1 or TRBD2 (5 bases each). In germline, CDR1 is ENHRY, CDR2 SYGVKD. This CDR3 comprises 16 residues. V was clipped by 0 bases and J by 0 bases, with 10 bases between them. CDR3 sequence: CAISESGTVSTDTQYF. CDR3 in DNA: TGTGCCATCAGTGAGTCGGGGACGGTGAGCACAGATACGCAGTATTTT.